These T cell receptor beta chains were read from a single sample in a study of OX40 agonist ivuxolimab in advanced cancers. Sequenced by immunoSEQ multiplex PCR; TCRdb stores in-frame clones only, minus some. The data show some 50,000 clones, roughly 84% seen once. Sequenced here: CD4+ or CD8+ T cells sorted from blood, sampled in a trial of the OX40 agonist ivuxolimab. The receptor source for this set is an adult with an advanced solid tumor such as melanoma, head and neck, liver or kidney cancer. The CDR3 runs from the conserved cysteine through the conserved F or W. Each record gives: V gene, D gene, J gene, clone size, CDR3 DNA, CDR3 protein. D genes are given only for firm matches. The size field is filled for only some rows; it gives once, few, many or a size class.

V gene: TRBV4-3
D gene: -
J gene: TRBJ2-7
clone size: -
CDR3 DNA: TGCGCCAGCAGCCAGGCCCACCAGGAGCTCCACGAGCAGTACTTC
CDR3 protein: CASSQAHQELHEQYF

V gene: TRBV5-1
D gene: TRBD1
J gene: TRBJ2-7
clone size: -
CDR3 DNA: TGCGCCAGCAGCTTGGGGGACAGGGGTGGCGAGCAGTACTTC
CDR3 protein: CASSLGDRGGEQYF

V gene: TRBV30
D gene: TRBD1
J gene: TRBJ1-1
clone size: -
CDR3 DNA: TGTGCCTGGGAGCAGGGGGGGACTGAAGCTTTCTTT
CDR3 protein: CAWEQGGTEAFF

V gene: TRBV10-2
D gene: TRBD1
J gene: TRBJ1-2
clone size: -
CDR3 DNA: TGCGCCAGCAGCCCTGACAGGGGTGACTATGGCTACACCTTC
CDR3 protein: CASSPDRGDYGYTF

V gene: TRBV7-9
D gene: -
J gene: TRBJ2-5
clone size: -
CDR3 DNA: TGTGCCAGCAGCCCGAGGGGTCCAGAGACCCAGTACTTC
CDR3 protein: CASSPRGPETQYF

V gene: TRBV5-1
D gene: -
J gene: TRBJ2-3
clone size: -
CDR3 DNA: TGCGCCAGCAGCTTGGTGGGGATCGCGGGACAAGATACGCAGTATTTT
CDR3 protein: CASSLVGIAGQDTQYF

V gene: TRBV7-3
D gene: -
J gene: TRBJ1-6
clone size: -
CDR3 DNA: TGTGCCAGCGCATACGGGGGATCACCCCTCCACTTT
CDR3 protein: CASAYGGSPLHF

V gene: TRBV6-5
D gene: -
J gene: TRBJ1-1
clone size: -
CDR3 DNA: TGTGCCAGCAGTTACTCGACAGATATGAACACTGAAGCTTTCTTT
CDR3 protein: CASSYSTDMNTEAFF

V gene: TRBV7-2
D gene: -
J gene: TRBJ1-1
clone size: -
CDR3 DNA: TGTGCCAGCAGCACTACGGGGGGCGGGCCGAACACTGAAGCTTTCTTT
CDR3 protein: CASSTTGGGPNTEAFF

V gene: TRBV19
D gene: TRBD2
J gene: TRBJ2-7
clone size: -
CDR3 DNA: TGTGCCAGTAGTTTCCGGACTAGCGGGAGTTCTTACTACGAGCAGTACTTC
CDR3 protein: CASSFRTSGSSYYEQYF

V gene: TRBV18
D gene: TRBD1
J gene: TRBJ1-1
clone size: -
CDR3 DNA: TGTGCCAGCTCTTCGACCACGGGACAGGGATATACTGAAGCTTTCTTT
CDR3 protein: CASSSTTGQGYTEAFF

V gene: TRBV9
D gene: -
J gene: TRBJ1-4
clone size: -
CDR3 DNA: TGTGCCAGCAGCGGCCAGGGCACTAATGAAAAACTGTTTTTT
CDR3 protein: CASSGQGTNEKLFF

V gene: TRBV10-2
D gene: TRBD2
J gene: TRBJ2-1
clone size: once
CDR3 DNA: TGCGCCAGCAGTGAGACTAGCGGGAGGGCACCCTACAATGAGCAGTTCTTC
CDR3 protein: CASSETSGRAPYNEQFF

V gene: TRBV7-6
D gene: TRBD2
J gene: TRBJ2-1
clone size: -
CDR3 DNA: TGTGCCAGCAGCTTAGAGACTAGCGGGATTTACAATGAGCAGTTCTTC
CDR3 protein: CASSLETSGIYNEQFF

V gene: TRBV4-1
D gene: -
J gene: TRBJ1-5
clone size: -
CDR3 DNA: TGCGCCAGCAGTGCAGGGCCCCGAGATGGGCCCCAGCATTTT
CDR3 protein: CASSAGPRDGPQHF

V gene: TRBV7-9
D gene: -
J gene: TRBJ2-7
clone size: few
CDR3 DNA: TGTGCCAGCAGCTTAGGGGACTACGAGCAGTACTTC
CDR3 protein: CASSLGDYEQYF

V gene: TRBV14
D gene: -
J gene: TRBJ1-1
clone size: -
CDR3 DNA: TGTGCCAGCAGCCCTCCAGGGTTTACTGAAGCTTTCTTT
CDR3 protein: CASSPPGFTEAFF

V gene: TRBV10-3
D gene: TRBD2
J gene: TRBJ2-3
clone size: -
CDR3 DNA: TGTGCCATCAGTGAACCGGGACTAGCGGGGCCAGATACGCAGTATTTT
CDR3 protein: CAISEPGLAGPDTQYF

V gene: TRBV6-6
D gene: TRBD1
J gene: TRBJ1-5
clone size: -
CDR3 DNA: TGTGCCAGCAGTTACCCGGGGACAGAGATTCATCAGCCCCAGCATTTT
CDR3 protein: CASSYPGTEIHQPQHF

V gene: TRBV5-1
D gene: -
J gene: TRBJ2-3
clone size: few
CDR3 DNA: TGCGCCAGCAGCGCGGCTAGCGCCCTCACAGATACGCAGTATTTT
CDR3 protein: CASSAASALTDTQYF

V gene: TRBV5-1
D gene: TRBD1
J gene: TRBJ2-7
clone size: -
CDR3 DNA: TGCGCCAGCAGCTCCGGGACAGGGGGCACCCTGACGTACGAGCAGTACTTC
CDR3 protein: CASSSGTGGTLTYEQYF

V gene: TRBV5-1
D gene: -
J gene: TRBJ1-5
clone size: few
CDR3 DNA: TGCGCCAGCCGATCAACGGGAGGGCCTAATCAGCCCCAGCATTTT
CDR3 protein: CASRSTGGPNQPQHF

V gene: TRBV19
D gene: -
J gene: TRBJ1-5
clone size: -
CDR3 DNA: TGTGCCAGTAGTATAGGGCGGTCGGCCGGAGGGGGAGGCAATCAGCCCCAGCATTTT
CDR3 protein: CASSIGRSAGGGGNQPQHF

V gene: TRBV5-8
D gene: -
J gene: TRBJ1-2
clone size: few
CDR3 DNA: TGTGCCAGCAGCTTGGCGATTGGTGGCTACACCTTC
CDR3 protein: CASSLAIGGYTF

V gene: TRBV7-7
D gene: TRBD1
J gene: TRBJ2-1
clone size: -
CDR3 DNA: TGTGCCAGCAGCCTTGACAGGGGGCATGAGCAGTTCTTC
CDR3 protein: CASSLDRGHEQFF

V gene: TRBV7-2
D gene: -
J gene: TRBJ2-1
clone size: -
CDR3 DNA: TGTGCCAGCAGCGGCCGACAGAACAATGAGCAGTTCTTC
CDR3 protein: CASSGRQNNEQFF

V gene: TRBV5-5
D gene: TRBD2
J gene: TRBJ2-3
clone size: -
CDR3 DNA: TGTGCCAGCAGCCCCCTGAGCACCGGGACTACTACAGATACGCAGTATTTT
CDR3 protein: CASSPLSTGTTTDTQYF

V gene: TRBV2
D gene: TRBD1
J gene: TRBJ2-7
clone size: -
CDR3 DNA: TGTGCCAGCCGGGGACAGGGACAGTCCTACGAGCAGTACTTC
CDR3 protein: CASRGQGQSYEQYF

V gene: TRBV19
D gene: -
J gene: TRBJ1-1
clone size: -
CDR3 DNA: TGTGCCAGTAGTCCCGGCCCGACAGAAACCAACACTGAAGCTTTCTTT
CDR3 protein: CASSPGPTETNTEAFF

V gene: TRBV7-2
D gene: TRBD1
J gene: TRBJ1-2
clone size: few
CDR3 DNA: TGTGCCAGCAGCCCCCATGTATTACTACAGGGGGCAGAAGGCTATGGCTACACCTTC
CDR3 protein: CASSPHVLLQGAEGYGYTF

V gene: TRBV2
D gene: -
J gene: TRBJ1-4
clone size: -
CDR3 DNA: TGTGCCAGCAGTGGGCGGCTTCGCAATGAAAAACTGTTTTTT
CDR3 protein: CASSGRLRNEKLFF

V gene: TRBV5-1
D gene: -
J gene: TRBJ2-1
clone size: -
CDR3 DNA: TGCGCCAGCAACCCCGTGACGGGGGTTTACAATGAGCAGTTCTTC
CDR3 protein: CASNPVTGVYNEQFF

V gene: TRBV7-9
D gene: TRBD2
J gene: TRBJ2-2
clone size: -
CDR3 DNA: TGTGCCAGCAGCTTAACATGGACTAGCGAGAAAACCGGGGAGCTGTTTTTT
CDR3 protein: CASSLTWTSEKTGELFF

V gene: TRBV7-3
D gene: TRBD1
J gene: TRBJ1-2
clone size: -
CDR3 DNA: TGTGCCAGCAGCTTAAGGGCAGGGGGAGTGTATGGCTACACCTTC
CDR3 protein: CASSLRAGGVYGYTF

V gene: TRBV5-1
D gene: TRBD1
J gene: TRBJ1-3
clone size: -
CDR3 DNA: TGCGCCAGCAGCCCGTCTCAACAGGGGAGGAGAAACACCATATATTTT
CDR3 protein: CASSPSQQGRRNTIYF

V gene: TRBV5-1
D gene: -
J gene: TRBJ2-1
clone size: -
CDR3 DNA: TGCGCCAGTACCCCTAGGGTGGGGTCCTACAATGAGCAGTTCTTC
CDR3 protein: CASTPRVGSYNEQFF

V gene: TRBV11-2
D gene: TRBD1
J gene: TRBJ1-2
clone size: -
CDR3 DNA: TGTGCCAGCAGCCCCCGACAGGGTAACTATGGCTACACCTTC
CDR3 protein: CASSPRQGNYGYTF

V gene: TRBV4-3
D gene: -
J gene: TRBJ1-6
clone size: -
CDR3 DNA: TGCGCCAGCAGCCAAGATTTAGGCGGATCCTATAATTCACCCCTCCACTTT
CDR3 protein: CASSQDLGGSYNSPLHF

V gene: TRBV19
D gene: TRBD1
J gene: TRBJ2-1
clone size: -
CDR3 DNA: TGTGCCAGTAGACAGAGGACAGGGACCTACAATGAGCAGTTCTTC
CDR3 protein: CASRQRTGTYNEQFF

V gene: TRBV7-3
D gene: -
J gene: TRBJ1-1
clone size: once
CDR3 DNA: TGTGCCAGCAGCTTAGAAGGGACGGTCACTGAAGCTTTCTTT
CDR3 protein: CASSLEGTVTEAFF

V gene: TRBV21-1
D gene: -
J gene: TRBJ2-5
clone size: -
CDR3 DNA: TGTGCCAGCAGCAGAAAAGTGGGCCAAGAGACCCAGTACTTC
CDR3 protein: CASSRKVGQETQYF

V gene: TRBV6-1
D gene: TRBD1
J gene: TRBJ1-1
clone size: -
CDR3 DNA: TGTGCCAGCACGATCAGGGGGAGGAATGAAGCTTTCTTT
CDR3 protein: CASTIRGRNEAFF

V gene: TRBV7-2
D gene: TRBD1
J gene: TRBJ2-7
clone size: -
CDR3 DNA: TGTGCCAGCAGCTTAGCAGTGACAGGGGGCCACGAGCAGTACTTC
CDR3 protein: CASSLAVTGGHEQYF

V gene: TRBV13
D gene: -
J gene: TRBJ1-1
clone size: -
CDR3 DNA: TGTGCCAGCAGCGGACAGACGAGGGGAGGAACTGAAGCTTTCTTT
CDR3 protein: CASSGQTRGGTEAFF